The 17 T cell receptor beta chains given below trace back to one sample, sequenced in a study of early T cells in non-severe SARS-CoV-2 infection. TCRdb re-called the 5' RACE reads with MiXCR, one entry per CDR3 protein. The profile shows around 84,000 distinct CDR3 sequences, around 10% of them singletons. Material for sequencing was whole blood. These receptors all come from an adult who was a healthcare worker with PCR-confirmed SARS-CoV-2 infection or an uninfected control (not recorded which).

This clonotype was counted ten times or more. The V gene is TRBV29-1, the J gene TRBJ2-1, with TRBD2 matching 8 bases. CDR1 and CDR2 (germline): SQVTM, ANQGSEA. There are 13 residues in the CDR3. The V segment lost 7 bases and the J segment 6 bases; nucleotides outside the gene matches: 8. DNA of the CDR3: TGCAGCGGATTTAGCGGGAAGTCCAATGAGCAGTTCTTC. Translated: CSGFSGKSNEQFF.

The rearrangement uses TRBV5-1 and TRBJ1-6; D unclear. The germline CDR1 and CDR2 sequences are SGHRS and YFSETQ. The V end was cut by 4 bases, the J end by 2 bases, with 13 bases between. The CDR3 runs to 16 residues. The CDR3 reads CASSLAGTAYNSPLHF. The DNA of the CDR3 is TGCGCCAGCAGCCTGGCCGGCACAGCCTATAATTCACCCCTCCACTTT.

This chain links TRBV5-5 with TRBJ2-2; TRBD2 aligns across 7 bases. V shed 6 bases, J shed 0 bases, and the junction held 5 bases outside the gene matches. CDR3 length equals 15 residues. The germline V gene has CDR1 SGHKS and CDR2 YYEKEE (reference sequence). CDR3 loop: CASNSRGANTGELFF. The CDR3 DNA reads as TGTGCCAGCAACTCCCGGGGGGCGAACACCGGGGAGCTGTTTTTT.

The CDR3 spells CASSSRTGETQYF. The CDR3 coding sequence is TGTGCCAGCTCATCCCGGACCGGAGAGACCCAGTACTTC. The chain recombines TRBV18 with TRBJ2-5, with D unresolved. V was cut by 5 bases and J by 4 bases, with 11 bases left in between. In germline, CDR1 is KGHSH, CDR2 LQKENI. The CDR3 loop spans 13 amino acids. Full variable domain (remainder filled in from reference TRBV18 and TRBJ2-5): NAGVMQNPRHLVRRRGQEARLRCSPMKGHSHVYWYRQLPEEGLKFMVYLQKENIIDESGMPKERFSAEFPKEGPSILRIQQVVRGDSAAYFCASSSRTGETQYFGPGTRLLVL.

At least ten counts were recorded for this clonotype. This chain links TRBV30 with TRBJ1-6; D call uncertain. The CDR3 consists of 17 residues. CDR1 is GTSNPN and CDR2 is SVGIG in the germline V gene (reference sequence). Between the trimmed V and J ends, which lost 2 bases and 7 bases, there was a span of 21 bases. CDR3 residues: CAWSHPGLNLGNSPLHF. Written as DNA, the CDR3 is TGTGCCTGGAGTCACCCCGGACTGAATCTAGGAAATTCACCCCTCCACTTT.

This clonotype appeared a few times. The chain joins TRBV10-3 to TRBJ2-3; D tentatively reads TRBD1 or TRBD2 (5 bases each). The V end was cut by 3 bases, the J end by 4 bases, with 8 bases between. Germline V gene lookup returns CDR1 ENHRY and CDR2 SYGVKD. This CDR3 is 13 amino acids long. CDR3 residues: CAISDSGPDTQYF. CDR3 in DNA: TGTGCCATCAGTGATTCGGGGCCAGATACGCAGTATTTT.

CDR3 bases: TGTGCCAGCCTTGGGGAGGGAGCCACTGAAGCTTTCTTT. Its translation is CASLGEGATEAFF. The chain has TRBV2 and TRBJ1-1; D ambiguous. The CDR3 has 13 amino acids. The germline gives CDR1 SNHLY, CDR2 FYNNEI. V gave up 8 bases and J gave up 4 bases, with 14 bases separating them. The whole variable domain, remainder taken from reference TRBV2 and TRBJ1-1, is EPEVTQTPSHQVTQMGQEVILRCVPISNHLYFYWYRQILGQKVEFLVSFYNNEISEKSEIFDDQFSVERPDGSNFTLKIRSTKLEDSAMYFCASLGEGATEAFFGQGTRLTVV.

This clonotype was observed many times. The rearrangement uses TRBV20-1 and TRBJ1-2, with 7 bases that match TRBD1. The germline V gene encodes CDR1 DFQATT and CDR2 SNEGSKA (reference sequence). J gave up 6 bases and V 5 bases, and 12 bases lay outside the gene matches. This CDR3 has 14 residues. For the CDR3, the DNA is TGCAGTGCTCTCTTTCGACAGGGAGGGAATGGCTACACCTTC. This encodes CSALFRQGGNGYTF.

This clonotype has just a few counts. The genes are TRBV5-1 and TRBJ1-1; no definite D call. The V and J ends lost 2 bases and 1 base respectively, with 9 bases between them. The CDR3 has 14 residues. CDR1 and CDR2 from the germline V gene are SGHRS and YFSETQ. CDR3 in DNA: TGCGCCAGCAGCTTCTATGCTACGAACACTGAAGCTTTCTTT. This codes for CASSFYATNTEAFF.

This clonotype was seen a handful of times. This chain connects TRBV11-2 to TRBJ2-2, with D perhaps TRBD1 (5 bases). The CDR3 sequence is 13 residues long. The V gene's germline CDR1 is SGHAT and CDR2 FQNNGV. V was pared by 6 bases and J by 2 bases, with 7 bases between. The CDR3 region is CASRTANTGELFF. CDR3 DNA: TGTGCCAGCAGGACAGCCAACACCGGGGAGCTGTTTTTT.

The gene calls are TRBV7-3 and TRBJ2-3; D tentatively reads TRBD1 or TRBD2 (6 bases each). The CDR3 runs 16 residues. Trimming pared 5 bases from V and 2 bases from J, leaving 17 bases between. Germline CDR1 SGHTA, CDR2 FQGTGA. CDR3 sequence reads: CASSLRLGGTTDTQYF. The CDR3 nucleotides are TGTGCCAGCAGCCTGAGACTAGGGGGAACCACAGATACGCAGTATTTT.

This clonotype has ten or more counts. This chain uses TRBV11-3 with TRBJ2-1; D perhaps matches TRBD1 (5 bases). The germline gives CDR1 SGHNT, CDR2 YENEEA. The ends were cut back, 2 bases at V and 4 bases at J, with 9 bases in the middle. The CDR3 is 14 residues long. CDR3 region: CASSLQGLYNEQFF. In DNA, the CDR3 is TGTGCCAGCAGCTTACAGGGCTTATACAATGAGCAGTTCTTC.

This clonotype has more than one count but fewer than ten. The V call is TRBV5-1, the J call TRBJ2-5; D ambiguous. This CDR3 contains 14 residues. Trimming took 1 base from V and 0 from J, leaving 7 bases between them. Germline V gene lookup returns CDR1 SGHRS and CDR2 YFSETQ. The CDR3 coding sequence is TGCGCCAGCAGCTTGTCGGTATACCAAGAGACCCAGTACTTC. This gives the protein CASSLSVYQETQYF.

This clonotype was observed at least ten times. The chain couples TRBV7-8 to TRBJ1-2; a weak D match, TRBD1 (5 bases). This CDR3 region has 14 residues. Trimming removed 2 bases at V and 3 bases at J, with 10 bases between. The germline V gene encodes CDR1 SGHVS and CDR2 FQNEAQ. The CDR3 sequence: CASSLRRDDYGYTF. The DNA for the CDR3 is TGTGCCAGCAGCTTAAGGAGGGACGACTATGGCTACACCTTC. The variable domain in full, completed from reference TRBV7-8 and TRBJ1-2, reads GAGVSQSPRYKVAKRGQDVALRCDPISGHVSLFWYQQALGQGPEFLTYFQNEAQLDKSGLPSDRFFAERPEGSVSTLKIQRTQQEDSAVYLCASSLRRDDYGYTFGSGTRLTVV.

V is TRBV12-3 or TRBV12-4 and J is TRBJ1-5, with 8 bases fitting TRBD1. The trim removed 3 bases at V and 4 bases at J, leaving 2 bases unmatched. This CDR3 spans 14 amino acids. Here the CDR3 DNA reads TGTGCCAGCAGTTTTACAGGGGGTAATCAGCCCCAGCATTTT. It yields the protein CASSFTGGNQPQHF.

The chain links TRBV3-1 to TRBJ1-5; 12 bases align to TRBD1. Germline CDR1 and CDR2: LGHDT and YNNKEL (reference sequence). This CDR3 contains 15 residues. Trimming took 3 bases from V and 7 from J; bases not matched to a gene: 4. The CDR3, as DNA: TGTGCCAGCAGCCAGGGACAGGGGGCAGGACAGCCCCAGCATTTT. Its protein is CASSQGQGAGQPQHF.

This clonotype has at least ten counts. The chain combines TRBV12-3 or TRBV12-4 with TRBJ1-2, with D uncertain. The CDR3 runs 13 residues. V was pared by 6 bases and J by 5 bases, with 13 bases between. The CDR3 coding sequence is TGTGCCAGCAGCAAACAGTTTCCTTATGGCTACACCTTC. Translation: CASSKQFPYGYTF.